One T cell receptor beta chain is described in this entry. These data originate in a study of OX40 agonist ivuxolimab in advanced cancers. The overall study: Three patients showed partial responses: one hepatocellular carcinoma and two cutaneous melanoma cases.

Trimming cost V 3 bases and J 5 bases, with 16 bases left between them. There are 15 residues in the CDR3. The germline gives CDR1 LNHDA, CDR2 SQIVND (reference sequence). Patients with autoimmune history or systemic immunosuppression were excluded. Samples of blood were obtained at baseline, on cycle 4 day 1, and on cycle 7 day 1. Assay used: immunoSEQ multiplex PCR; TCRdb lists only in-frame clones, some missing. The sample yields around 65,000 clones, approximately 92% seen once. The chain uses TRBV19 and TRBJ2-5, with D perhaps matching TRBD2 (7 bases). The material sequenced was CD4+ or CD8+ T cells sorted from blood, taken in a trial of the OX40 agonist ivuxolimab. The receptor was isolated from an adult with an advanced solid tumor such as melanoma, head and neck, liver or kidney cancer. The CDR3 bases are TGTGCCAGTAGTATCGGCGGGGGCTCGAGGGAGACCCAGTACTTC. This gives the protein CASSIGGGSRETQYF.